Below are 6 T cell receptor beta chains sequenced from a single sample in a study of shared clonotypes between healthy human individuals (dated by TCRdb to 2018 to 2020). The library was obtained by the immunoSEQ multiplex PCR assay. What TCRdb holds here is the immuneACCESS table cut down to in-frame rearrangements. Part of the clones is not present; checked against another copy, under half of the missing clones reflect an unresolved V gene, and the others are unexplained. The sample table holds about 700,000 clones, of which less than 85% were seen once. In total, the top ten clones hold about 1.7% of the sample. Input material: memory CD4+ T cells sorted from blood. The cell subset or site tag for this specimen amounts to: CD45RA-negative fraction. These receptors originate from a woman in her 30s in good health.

CDR3 DNA: TGTGCCGGGATGGGGGACGGGCACGAGCAGTACTTC. It translates to CAGMGDGHEQYF. The chain carries TRBV30 and TRBJ2-7; D may be TRBD1 or TRBD2 (5 bases each). Germline V CDR1 and CDR2: GTSNPN, SVGIG (reference sequence). The V and J ends lost 8 bases and 5 bases respectively, with 16 bases between them. The CDR3 runs to 12 residues.

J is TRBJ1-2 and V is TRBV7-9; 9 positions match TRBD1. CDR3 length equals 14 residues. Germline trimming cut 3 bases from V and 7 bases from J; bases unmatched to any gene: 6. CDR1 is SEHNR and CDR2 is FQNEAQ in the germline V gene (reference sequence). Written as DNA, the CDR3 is TGTGCCAGCAGCTTCTCTAGGACAGGGGCTGGCTACACCTTC. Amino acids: CASSFSRTGAGYTF.

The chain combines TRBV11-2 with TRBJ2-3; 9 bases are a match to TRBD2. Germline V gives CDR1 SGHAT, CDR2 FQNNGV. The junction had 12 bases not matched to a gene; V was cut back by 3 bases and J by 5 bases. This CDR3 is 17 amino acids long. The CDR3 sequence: CASSFPPHSGSKDTQYF. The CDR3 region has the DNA TGTGCCAGCAGCTTCCCCCCGCATAGCGGGAGTAAAGATACGCAGTATTTT.

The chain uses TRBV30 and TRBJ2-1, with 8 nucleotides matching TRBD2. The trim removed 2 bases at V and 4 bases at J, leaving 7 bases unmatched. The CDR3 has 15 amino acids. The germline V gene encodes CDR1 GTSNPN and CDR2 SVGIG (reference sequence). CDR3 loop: CAWSPDSGIYNEQFF. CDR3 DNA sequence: TGTGCCTGGAGTCCAGATAGCGGGATATACAATGAGCAGTTCTTC.

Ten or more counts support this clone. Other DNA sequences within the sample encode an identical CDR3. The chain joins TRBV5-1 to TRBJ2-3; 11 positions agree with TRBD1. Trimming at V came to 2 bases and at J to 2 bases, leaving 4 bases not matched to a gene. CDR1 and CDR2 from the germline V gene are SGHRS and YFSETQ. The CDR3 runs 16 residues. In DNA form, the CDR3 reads TGCGCCAGCAGCTTAGGACAGGGGGCTTCCACAGATACGCAGTATTTT. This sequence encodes CASSLGQGASTDTQYF. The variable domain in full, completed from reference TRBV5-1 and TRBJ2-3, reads KAGVTQTPRYLIKTRGQQVTLSCSPISGHRSVSWYQQTPGQGLQFLFEYFSETQRNKGNFPGRFSGRQFSNSRSEMNVSTLELGDSALYLCASSLGQGASTDTQYFGPGTRLTVL.

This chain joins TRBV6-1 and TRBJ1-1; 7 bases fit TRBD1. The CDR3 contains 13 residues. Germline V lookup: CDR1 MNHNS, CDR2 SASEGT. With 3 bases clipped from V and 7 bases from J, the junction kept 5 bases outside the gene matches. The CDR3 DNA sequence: TGTGCCAGCAGTGACCGGGGACAGAGTGAAGCTTTCTTT. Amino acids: CASSDRGQSEAFF.